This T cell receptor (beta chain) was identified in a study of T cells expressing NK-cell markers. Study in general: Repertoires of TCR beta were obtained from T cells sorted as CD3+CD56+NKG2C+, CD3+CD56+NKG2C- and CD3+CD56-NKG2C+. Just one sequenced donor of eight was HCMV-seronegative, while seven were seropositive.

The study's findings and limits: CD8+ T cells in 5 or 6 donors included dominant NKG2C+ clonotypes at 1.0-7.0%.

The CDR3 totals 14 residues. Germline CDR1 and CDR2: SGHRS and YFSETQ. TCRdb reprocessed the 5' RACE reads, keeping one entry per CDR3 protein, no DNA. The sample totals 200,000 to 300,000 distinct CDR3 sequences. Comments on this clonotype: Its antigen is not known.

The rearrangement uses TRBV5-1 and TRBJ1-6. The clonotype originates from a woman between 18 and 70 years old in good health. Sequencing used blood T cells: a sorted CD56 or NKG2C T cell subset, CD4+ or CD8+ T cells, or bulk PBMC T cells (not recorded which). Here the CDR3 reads CASSLVPQDSPLHF.